Listed here is a single T cell receptor beta chain. Its antigen is still unknown. No much larger clone exists at a distance of one base, and base qualities are not known. The sequencer was an Illumina NovaSeq 6000. TCRalpha and TCRbeta cDNA libraries were constructed by 5'RACE with constant-segment primers, with sample barcodes and unique molecular identifiers being introduced. RNA was extracted from every sample with Trizol reagent. Library amplification was performed in two PCR steps, and a second sample barcode and Illumina TruSeq adapters were introduced in the second step. Sequencing of the libraries was done on an Illumina NovaSeq, producing 2 x 150 bp paired-end reads. In the source study's methods: With migec v1.2.7, reads were demultiplexed and then collapsed into UMI-guided consensus sequences. Using mixcr v2.1.11, UMI consensuses were aligned to TRA and TRB V and J templates and then assembled into clonotypes. A clonotype was counted as expanded or contracted only if both edgeR and NoisET called the change significant, with noise models trained on biological replicates. For edgeR calls, the thresholds were a false discovery rate-adjusted p below 0.01 and a log2 fold-change of 1. As an exploratory analysis of dynamics, max-normalized trajectories of the 1000 most abundant clonotypes were examined with PCA combined with hierarchical clustering. Separately sequenced CD4+ and CD8+ repertoires were used to assign a CD4 or CD8 phenotype to each responding clone. Starting from the raw public reads, TCRdb applied fastp trimming at Q25, assembled clones with MiXCR and retained in-frame beta chains. Each CDR3 protein appears once, grouped with its most common genes and DNA. The V and J calls were not made by the authors but by TCRdb's processing. The sample table shows around 140,000 distinct CDR3 sequences, and 6% to 7% are seen once. About 2.1% of the sample rests with the top ten.

The data stem from a study of T-cell memory formation after mild COVID-19 (dated by TCRdb to about 2021). Notes on the research overall: Most TCR sequence clusters were specific to one of the two donors. Longitudinal TCRalpha and TCRbeta repertoire sequencing tracked T-cell clones expanding and contracting after mild COVID-19 in two donors. The cohort was made up of two young adult volunteers, one female and one male, who were previously healthy. On the study overall, not on this receptor specifically: Contracting CD4+ clones were located mainly in the CM and EM memory subsets, whereas CD8+ clones were found to be enriched in EMRA. Only a couple of mild cases were covered by the study, and larger cohorts that include severe cases with pre-infection samples were considered necessary. Clones that contracted from day 15 to 85 showed balanced CD4/CD8 phenotypes, whereas a second wave of clones that expanded from day 15 to 37 leaned towards CD4+. Some responding clones were detected in pre-infection memory, which suggested that pre-existing cross-reactive memory T cells had joined the SARS-CoV-2 response. SARS-CoV-2 specificity was not confirmed for the second-wave clones peaking on day 37.

PBMCs were isolated by Ficoll-Paque density gradient centrifugation. Sequenced input: PBMCs or a T cell subset sorted from them (not recorded which). This TCR derives from an adult woman who had mild COVID-19 (a few samples of this study predate the infection). The sample titles of this study are shuffled in the database, so cell type and time point are left out; the donor was told from shared clones.

The DNA is as follows: TGCGCCAGCAGCCAAGGGGGGCGGGGGTCCTACAATGAGCAGTTCTTC. This is translated as CASSQGGRGSYNEQFF. This chain joins TRBV4-1 to TRBJ2-1; TRBD2 is perhaps the D gene, given 7 matching bases. Relative to germline, V is 1 base shorter and J is 1 base shorter, with 11 bases between their ends. The CDR3, cysteine through phenylalanine, is 16 amino acids long. Only the CDR3 portion is preserved as DNA: 48 bases, with reading frame beginning at the first base. The germline V gene gives CDR1 as MGHRA and CDR2 as YSYEKL.